Listed below are T cell receptor beta chains from one sample, sequenced in a study of CD8+ T cells in alopecia areata. Measured with immunoSEQ multiplex PCR; TCRdb has only the in-frame clones, and not every one. The sample records 120,000 or so clones, less than 70% being singletons. Sequenced: CD4+ T cells sorted from blood. The receptors originated from a human donor in good health. Both conserved end residues are part of each CDR3. The D gene is left open where the match is weak. Clone size is given for some rows only: seen once, a few or many times, or a class if the clone is expanded.

J gene | V gene | D gene | clone size | CDR3 protein | CDR3 DNA
TRBJ1-2 | TRBV29-1 | - | few | CSSFNPNYGYTF | TGCAGCTCCTTCAACCCTAACTATGGCTACACCTTC
TRBJ2-3 | TRBV29-1 | - | - | CSVVVSHTDTQYF | TGCAGCGTTGTAGTCAGCCACACAGATACGCAGTATTTT
TRBJ2-2 | TRBV19 | - | few | CASSSRLGELFF | TGTGCCAGTAGTAGCCGACTGGGGGAGCTGTTTTTT
TRBJ1-6 | TRBV7-2 | - | - | CASSFGGSYNSPLHF | TGTGCCAGCAGCTTTGGTGGGAGCTATAATTCACCCCTCCACTTT
TRBJ2-7 | TRBV7-2 | TRBD1 | few | CASSPDRVNEQYF | TGTGCCAGCAGCCCGGACAGGGTTAACGAGCAGTACTTC
TRBJ2-7 | TRBV29-1 | - | few | CSLSTGYEQYF | TGCAGCCTTTCAACCGGCTACGAGCAGTACTTC
TRBJ2-1 | TRBV30 | - | - | CAWAQGFWNEQFF | TGTGCCTGGGCACAGGGTTTCTGGAATGAGCAGTTCTTC
TRBJ2-3 | TRBV9 | TRBD1 | - | CASSVDRGTDTQYF | TGTGCCAGCAGCGTCGACAGGGGTACAGATACGCAGTATTTT
TRBJ1-2 | TRBV30 | - | - | CAWSRRGAPSGYTF | TGTGCCTGGAGTCGACGAGGGGCGCCCAGTGGCTACACCTTC
TRBJ1-3 | TRBV7-2 | - | - | CASSSGQLGNTIYF | TGTGCCAGCAGCTCCGGACAGCTTGGAAACACCATATATTTT
TRBJ1-2 | TRBV30 | - | - | CAGEWGADGYTF | TGTGCCGGAGAATGGGGGGCTGATGGCTACACCTTC
TRBJ2-7 | TRBV10-3 | - | - | CAISEFNEQYF | TGTGCCATCAGTGAATTTAACGAGCAGTACTTC
TRBJ2-1 | TRBV29-1 | TRBD1 | - | CSVGQGANEQFF | TGCAGCGTTGGACAGGGGGCGAATGAGCAGTTCTTC
TRBJ2-4 | TRBV10-3 | - | once | CAISEGASRDQYF | TGTGCCATCAGTGAGGGGGCCTCCAGGGATCAGTACTTC
TRBJ1-5 | TRBV29-1 | TRBD1 | - | CSVRDREWQPQHF | TGCAGCGTCCGAGACAGGGAGTGGCAGCCCCAGCATTTT
TRBJ1-3 | TRBV2 | TRBD1 | - | CAATGVGNTIYF | TGTGCCGCGACAGGGGTTGGAAACACCATATATTTT
TRBJ2-3 | TRBV7-8 | TRBD2 | - | CASSPRSGGLIDTQYF | TGTGCCAGCAGCCCCCGGAGCGGGGGACTGATAGATACGCAGTATTTT
TRBJ2-7 | TRBV5-1 | TRBD1 | once | CASSPRQGTSYEQYF | TGCGCCAGCAGCCCTCGACAGGGTACATCCTACGAGCAGTACTTC